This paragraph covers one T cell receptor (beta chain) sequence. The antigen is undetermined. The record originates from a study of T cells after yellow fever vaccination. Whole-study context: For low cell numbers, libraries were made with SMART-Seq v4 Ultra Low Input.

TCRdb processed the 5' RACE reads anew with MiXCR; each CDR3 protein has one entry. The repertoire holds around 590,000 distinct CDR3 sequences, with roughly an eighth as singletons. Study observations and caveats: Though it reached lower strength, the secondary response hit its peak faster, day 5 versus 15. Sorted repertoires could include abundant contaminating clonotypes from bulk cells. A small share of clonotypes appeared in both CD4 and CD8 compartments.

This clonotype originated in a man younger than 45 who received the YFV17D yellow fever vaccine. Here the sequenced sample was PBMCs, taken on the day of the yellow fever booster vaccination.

This CDR3 is CASSSLTGLNGNTIYF. The CDR3 DNA is TGTGCCAGCAGTTCCCTGACAGGCCTGAATGGAAACACCATATATTTT. J is TRBJ1-3 and V is TRBV6-5, with a tentative D call TRBD1 (6 bases). Germline V gene sequence: CDR1 MNHEY, CDR2 SVGAGI. The CDR3 spans 16 residues. V was shortened by 4 bases and J by 3 bases, with 16 bases between the two germline ends.